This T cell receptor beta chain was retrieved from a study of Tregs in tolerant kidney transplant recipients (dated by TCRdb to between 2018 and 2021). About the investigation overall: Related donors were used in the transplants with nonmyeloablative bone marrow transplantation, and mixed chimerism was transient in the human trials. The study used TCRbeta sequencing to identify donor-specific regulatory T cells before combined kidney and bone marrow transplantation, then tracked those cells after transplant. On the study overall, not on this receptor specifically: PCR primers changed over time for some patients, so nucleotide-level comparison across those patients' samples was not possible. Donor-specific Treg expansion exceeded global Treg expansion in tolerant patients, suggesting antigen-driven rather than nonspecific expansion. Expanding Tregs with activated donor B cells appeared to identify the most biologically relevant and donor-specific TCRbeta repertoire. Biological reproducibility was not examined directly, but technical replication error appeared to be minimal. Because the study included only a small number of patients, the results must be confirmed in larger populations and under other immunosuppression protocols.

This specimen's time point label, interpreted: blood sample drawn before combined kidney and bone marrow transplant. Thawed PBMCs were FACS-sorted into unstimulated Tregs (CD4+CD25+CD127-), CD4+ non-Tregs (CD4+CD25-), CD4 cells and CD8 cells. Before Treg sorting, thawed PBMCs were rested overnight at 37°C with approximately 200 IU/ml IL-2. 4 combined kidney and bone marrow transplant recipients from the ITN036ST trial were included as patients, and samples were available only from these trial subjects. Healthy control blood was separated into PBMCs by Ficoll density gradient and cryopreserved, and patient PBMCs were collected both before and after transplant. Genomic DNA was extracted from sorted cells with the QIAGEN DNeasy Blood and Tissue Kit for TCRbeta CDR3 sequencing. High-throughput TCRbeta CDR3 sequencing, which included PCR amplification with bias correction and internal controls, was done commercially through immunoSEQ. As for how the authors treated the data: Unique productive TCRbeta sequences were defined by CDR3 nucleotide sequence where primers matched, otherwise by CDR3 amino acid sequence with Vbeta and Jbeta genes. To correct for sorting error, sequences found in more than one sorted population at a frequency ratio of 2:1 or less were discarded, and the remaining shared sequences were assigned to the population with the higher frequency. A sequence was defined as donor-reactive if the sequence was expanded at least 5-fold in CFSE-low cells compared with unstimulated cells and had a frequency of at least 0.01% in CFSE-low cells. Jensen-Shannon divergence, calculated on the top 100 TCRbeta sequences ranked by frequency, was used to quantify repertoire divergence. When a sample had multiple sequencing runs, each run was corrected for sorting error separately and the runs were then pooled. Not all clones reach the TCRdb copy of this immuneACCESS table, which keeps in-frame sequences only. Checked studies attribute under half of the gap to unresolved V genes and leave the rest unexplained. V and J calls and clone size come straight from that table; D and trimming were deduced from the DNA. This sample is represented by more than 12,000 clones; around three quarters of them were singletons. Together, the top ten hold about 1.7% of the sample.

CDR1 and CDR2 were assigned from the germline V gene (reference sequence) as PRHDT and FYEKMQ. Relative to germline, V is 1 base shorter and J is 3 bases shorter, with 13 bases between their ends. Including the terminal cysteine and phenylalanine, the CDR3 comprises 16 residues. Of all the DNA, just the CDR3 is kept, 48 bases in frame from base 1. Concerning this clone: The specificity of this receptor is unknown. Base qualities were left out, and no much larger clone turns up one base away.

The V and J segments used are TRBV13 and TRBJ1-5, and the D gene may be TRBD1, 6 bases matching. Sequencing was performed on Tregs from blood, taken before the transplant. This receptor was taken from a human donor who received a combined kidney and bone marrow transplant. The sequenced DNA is TGTGCCAGCAGCTTAGTCGGCAGGGGATACAATCAGCCCCAGCATTTT. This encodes CASSLVGRGYNQPQHF. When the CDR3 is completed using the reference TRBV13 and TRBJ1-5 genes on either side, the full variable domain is AAGVIQSPRHLIKEKRETATLKCYPIPRHDTVYWYQQGPGQDPQFLISFYEKMQSDKGSIPDRFSAQQFSDYHSELNMSSLELGDSALYFCASSLVGRGYNQPQHFGDGTRLSIL.